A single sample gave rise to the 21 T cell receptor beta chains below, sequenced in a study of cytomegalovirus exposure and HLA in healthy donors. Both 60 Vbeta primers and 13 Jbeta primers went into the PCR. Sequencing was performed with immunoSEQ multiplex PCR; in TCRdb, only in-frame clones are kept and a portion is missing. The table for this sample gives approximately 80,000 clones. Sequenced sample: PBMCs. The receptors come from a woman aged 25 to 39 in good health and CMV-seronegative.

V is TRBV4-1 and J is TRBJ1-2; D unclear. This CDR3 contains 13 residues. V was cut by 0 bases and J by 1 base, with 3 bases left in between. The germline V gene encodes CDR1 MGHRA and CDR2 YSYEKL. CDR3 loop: CASSQELNYGYTF. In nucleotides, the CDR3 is TGCGCCAGCAGCCAAGAACTTAACTATGGCTACACCTTC.

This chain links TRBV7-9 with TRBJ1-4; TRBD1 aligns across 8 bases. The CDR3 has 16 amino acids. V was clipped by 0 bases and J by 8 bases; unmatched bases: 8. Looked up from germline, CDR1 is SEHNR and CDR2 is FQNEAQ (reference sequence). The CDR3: CASSLAATGVVEKLFF. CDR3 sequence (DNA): TGTGCCAGCAGCTTAGCGGCGACAGGGGTGGTAGAAAAACTGTTTTTT.

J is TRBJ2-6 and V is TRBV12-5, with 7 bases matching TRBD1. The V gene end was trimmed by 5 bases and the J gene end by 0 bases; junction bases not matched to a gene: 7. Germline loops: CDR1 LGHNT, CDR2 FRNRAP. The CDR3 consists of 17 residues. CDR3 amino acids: CASGPGQSSSGANVLTF. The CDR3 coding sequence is TGTGCTAGTGGTCCGGGACAGTCTAGCTCTGGGGCCAACGTCCTGACTTTC. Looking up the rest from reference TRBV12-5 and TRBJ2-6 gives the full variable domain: DARVTQTPRHKVTEMGQEVTMRCQPILGHNTVFWYRQTMMQGLELLAYFRNRAPLDDSGMPKDRFSAEMPDATLATLKIQPSEPRDSAVYFCASGPGQSSSGANVLTFGAGSRLTVL.

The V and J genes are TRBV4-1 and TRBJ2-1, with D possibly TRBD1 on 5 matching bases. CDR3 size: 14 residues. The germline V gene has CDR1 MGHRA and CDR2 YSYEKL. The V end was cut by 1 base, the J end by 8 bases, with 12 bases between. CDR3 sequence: CASSQAAGSYEQFF. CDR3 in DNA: TGCGCCAGCAGCCAAGCGGCAGGGTCGTATGAGCAGTTCTTC.

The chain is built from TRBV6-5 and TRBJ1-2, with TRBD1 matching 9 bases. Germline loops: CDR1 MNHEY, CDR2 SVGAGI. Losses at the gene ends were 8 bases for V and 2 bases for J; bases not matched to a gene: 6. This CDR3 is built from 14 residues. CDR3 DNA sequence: TGTGCCAGCGGAGGGACAGGGAACAACTATGGCTACACCTTC. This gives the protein CASGGTGNNYGYTF.

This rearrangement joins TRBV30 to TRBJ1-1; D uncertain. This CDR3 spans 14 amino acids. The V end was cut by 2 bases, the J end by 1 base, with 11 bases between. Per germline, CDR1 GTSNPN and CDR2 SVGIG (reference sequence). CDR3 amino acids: CAWSRGSPNTEAFF. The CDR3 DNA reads TGTGCCTGGAGTCGGGGAAGCCCGAACACTGAAGCTTTCTTT. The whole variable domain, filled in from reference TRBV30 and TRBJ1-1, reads SQTIHQWPATLVQPVGSPLSLECTVEGTSNPNLYWYRQAAGRGLQLLFYSVGIGQISSEVPQNLSASRPQDRQFILSSKKLLLSDSGFYLCAWSRGSPNTEAFFGQGTRLTVV.

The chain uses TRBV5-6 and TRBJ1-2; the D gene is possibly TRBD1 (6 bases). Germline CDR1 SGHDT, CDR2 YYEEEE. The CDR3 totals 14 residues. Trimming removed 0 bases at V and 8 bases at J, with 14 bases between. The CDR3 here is CASSLVQGLEGYTF. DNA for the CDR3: TGTGCCAGCAGCTTGGTTCAGGGGTTGGAGGGCTACACCTTC.

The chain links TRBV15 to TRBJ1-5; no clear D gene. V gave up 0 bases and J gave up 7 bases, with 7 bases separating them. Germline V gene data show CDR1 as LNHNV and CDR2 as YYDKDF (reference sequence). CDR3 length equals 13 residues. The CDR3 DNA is TGTGCCACCAGCAGAGATCCTATCCAGCCCCAGCATTTT. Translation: CATSRDPIQPQHF.

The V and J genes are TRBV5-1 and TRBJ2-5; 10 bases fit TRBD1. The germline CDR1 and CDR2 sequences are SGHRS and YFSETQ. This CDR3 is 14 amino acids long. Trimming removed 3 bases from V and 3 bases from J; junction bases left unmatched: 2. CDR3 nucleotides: TGCGCCAGCAGCTCTGGGACAGGGGAAGAGACCCAGTACTTC. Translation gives CASSSGTGEETQYF.

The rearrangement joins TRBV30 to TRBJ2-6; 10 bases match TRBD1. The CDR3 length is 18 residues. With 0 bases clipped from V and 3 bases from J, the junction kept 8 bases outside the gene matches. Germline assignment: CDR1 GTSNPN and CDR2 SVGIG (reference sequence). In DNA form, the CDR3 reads TGTGCCTGGAGTGTACCGACAGGGGGCGCGTATGGGGCCAACGTCCTGACTTTC. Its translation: CAWSVPTGGAYGANVLTF.

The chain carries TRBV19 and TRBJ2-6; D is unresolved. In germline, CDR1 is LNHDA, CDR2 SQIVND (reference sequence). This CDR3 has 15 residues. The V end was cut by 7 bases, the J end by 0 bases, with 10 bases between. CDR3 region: CASNNRLSGANVLTF. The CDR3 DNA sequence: TGTGCCAGTAACAATCGACTCTCTGGGGCCAACGTCCTGACTTTC.

CDR3 sequence: CASSEGARVDGYTF. The CDR3 nucleotides read TGTGCCAGCAGTGAAGGCGCCAGGGTGGATGGCTACACCTTC. The chain combines TRBV25-1 with TRBJ1-2, with D possibly being TRBD1 (5 bases). This CDR3 has 14 residues. The germline CDR1 and CDR2 sequences are MGHDK and SYGVNS. Trimming cost V 2 bases and J 6 bases, with 13 bases left between them.

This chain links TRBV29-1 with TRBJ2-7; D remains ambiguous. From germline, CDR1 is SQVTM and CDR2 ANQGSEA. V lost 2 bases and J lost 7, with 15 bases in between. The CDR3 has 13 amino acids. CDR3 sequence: CSVESPTPGEQYF. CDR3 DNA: TGCAGCGTTGAAAGTCCAACCCCGGGTGAGCAGTACTTC.

CDR3: CASSLDGQGYQEAFF. Here the CDR3 DNA reads TGTGCCAGCAGCTTAGACGGACAGGGGTATCAAGAAGCTTTCTTT. This sequence joins TRBV11-2 and TRBJ1-1, with 9 bases fitting TRBD1. CDR3 length: 15 residues. The germline V gene has CDR1 SGHAT and CDR2 FQNNGV. V lost 0 bases, J lost 8 bases, and 7 bases stayed unmatched.

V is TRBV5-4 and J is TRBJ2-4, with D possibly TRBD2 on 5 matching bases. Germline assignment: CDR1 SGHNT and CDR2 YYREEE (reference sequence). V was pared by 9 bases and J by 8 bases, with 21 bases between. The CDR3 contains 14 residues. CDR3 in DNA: TGTGCCACCTCGGGCAGGCCAGGAGGAGACATTCAGTACTTC. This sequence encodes CATSGRPGGDIQYF.

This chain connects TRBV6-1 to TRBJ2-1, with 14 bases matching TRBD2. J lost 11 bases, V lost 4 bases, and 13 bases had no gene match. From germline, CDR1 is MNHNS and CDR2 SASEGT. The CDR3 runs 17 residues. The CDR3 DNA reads TGTGCCAGCAGTGCGGAGATTGGGACTAGCGGGAGTTTGAAGCAGTTCTTC. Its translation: CASSAEIGTSGSLKQFF.

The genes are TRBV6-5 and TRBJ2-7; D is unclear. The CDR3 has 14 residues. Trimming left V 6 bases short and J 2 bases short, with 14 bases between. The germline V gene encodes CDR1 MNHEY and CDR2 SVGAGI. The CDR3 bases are TGTGCCAGCAGACCTCATACAGTGGCCTACGAGCAGTACTTC. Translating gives CASRPHTVAYEQYF.

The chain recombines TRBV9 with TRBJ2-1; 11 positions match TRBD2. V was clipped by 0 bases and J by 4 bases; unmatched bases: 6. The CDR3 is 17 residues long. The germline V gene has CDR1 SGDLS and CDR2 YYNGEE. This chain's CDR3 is CASSVGPGTSGYNEQFF. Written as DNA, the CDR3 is TGTGCCAGCAGCGTAGGTCCCGGGACTAGCGGATACAATGAGCAGTTCTTC.

In nucleotides, the CDR3 is TGTGCCAGCAGCCCCGGGACAGCTCAAGAGACCCAGTACTTC. Protein sequence: CASSPGTAQETQYF. The chain couples TRBV5-5 to TRBJ2-5; 7 nucleotides line up with TRBD1. The CDR3 has 14 amino acids. Germline CDR1 is SGHKS and CDR2 is YYEKEE (reference sequence). V was clipped by 4 bases and J by 2 bases; unmatched bases: 5.

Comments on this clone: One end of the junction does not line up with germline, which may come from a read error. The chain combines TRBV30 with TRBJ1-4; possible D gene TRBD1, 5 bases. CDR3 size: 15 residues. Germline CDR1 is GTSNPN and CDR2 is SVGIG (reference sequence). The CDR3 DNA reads TGTGCCGGGAGTGAACGGCGTGAAGGGAGGGGTCGGCTGTTTTTT. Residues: CAGSERREGRGRLFF.

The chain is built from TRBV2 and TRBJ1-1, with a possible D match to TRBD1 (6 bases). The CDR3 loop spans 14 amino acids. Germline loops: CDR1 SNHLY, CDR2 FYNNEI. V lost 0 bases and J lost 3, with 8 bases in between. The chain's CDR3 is CASSEAGAYTEAFF. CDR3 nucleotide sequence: TGTGCCAGCAGTGAAGCGGGGGCTTACACTGAAGCTTTCTTT. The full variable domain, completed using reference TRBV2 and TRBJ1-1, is EPEVTQTPSHQVTQMGQEVILRCVPISNHLYFYWYRQILGQKVEFLVSFYNNEISEKSEIFDDQFSVERPDGSNFTLKIRSTKLEDSAMYFCASSEAGAYTEAFFGQGTRLTVV.